This TCR beta chain was recorded in a study of blood T cell repertoires in COVID-19. CDR1 and CDR2 from the germline V gene are LGHDT and YNNKEL (reference sequence). Trimming shortened V by 5 bases and J by 6 bases, and 10 bases separated the two germline ends. The CDR3 contains 13 residues. This clone was seen just once. Assay used: immunoSEQ multiplex PCR; TCRdb lists only in-frame clones, some missing. The sample yields about 58,000 clones, around 89% seen once. The sequencing input was peripheral blood. The sequence was obtained from a man in his 60s with active COVID-19. The chain joins TRBV3-1 (or the pseudogene TRBV3-2) to TRBJ2-2; D is unresolved. As DNA, the CDR3 is TGTGCCAGCAGCTCACCGACTCCCGGGGAGCTGTTTTTT. Translating it yields CASSSPTPGELFF.